These 19 T cell receptor beta chains were all obtained from the same sample, sequenced in a study of shared clonotypes between healthy human individuals. Generated by immunoSEQ multiplex PCR, the TCRdb table keeps only in-frame clones and is missing some. The data contain under 1 million clones, 92% of them singletons. Naive CD8 populations comprised CD45RO-negative cells positively selected for CCR7, excluding terminally differentiated effector memory CD45RA+ cells. The sequencing sample was made of naive CD8+ T cells sorted from blood. The receptors stem from a young man in good health.

This clone showed up just once. The chain couples TRBV27 to TRBJ2-7, with 8 nucleotides matching TRBD1. With 6 bases clipped from V and 2 bases from J, the junction kept 6 bases outside the gene matches. The CDR3 is 14 amino acids. The germline gives CDR1 MNHEY, CDR2 SMNVEV (reference sequence). CDR3 residues: CASSLTGVTYEQYF. In nucleotides, the CDR3 is TGTGCCAGCAGCCTGACAGGGGTCACCTACGAGCAGTACTTC.

The sample holds a few counts of this clone. The same CDR3 is also encoded by other DNA sequences in this sample. The chain employs TRBV29-1 and TRBJ2-1, with D perhaps TRBD2 (6 bases). The V gene lost 3 bases and the J gene lost 3 bases, with 9 bases spanning the gap. The germline CDR1 and CDR2 sequences are SQVTM and ANQGSEA. The CDR3 runs 13 residues. The CDR3 spells CSVEGLLYNEQFF. The DNA for the CDR3 is TGCAGCGTTGAGGGACTCCTCTACAATGAGCAGTTCTTC.

V gene TRBV14 combines with J gene TRBJ2-3, with 12 bases identical to TRBD2. Trimming took 6 bases from V and 9 from J; bases not matched to a gene: 25. This CDR3 region has 20 residues. From germline, CDR1 is SGHDN and CDR2 FVKESK. CDR3 in DNA: TGTGCCAGCAGTGGGACAGCGGCTCGGGGACTAGCGGGCGCCTTGCACACGCAGTATTTT. Protein sequence: CASSGTAARGLAGALHTQYF.

The chain uses TRBV6-1 and TRBJ1-1; the D gene is possibly TRBD1 (5 bases). Germline values: CDR1 MNHNS, CDR2 SASEGT. Trimming took off 0 bases at V and 5 bases at J, with 10 bases between the two ends. The CDR3 totals 14 residues. The CDR3 region is CASSEAGVYTEAFF. CDR3 DNA sequence: TGTGCCAGCAGTGAAGCAGGGGTTTATACTGAAGCTTTCTTT.

This clone was counted only a few times. This chain joins TRBV7-9 and TRBJ2-7; 10 nucleotides agree with TRBD1. The junction had 14 bases not matched to a gene; V was cut back by 4 bases and J by 5 bases. Germline CDR1 and CDR2: SEHNR and FQNEAQ (reference sequence). The CDR3 spans 17 residues. The CDR3 protein is CASSSSRGDRGHHEQYF. CDR3 DNA: TGTGCCAGCAGCTCGTCCCGAGGAGACAGGGGGCACCACGAGCAGTACTTC.

The CDR3 DNA is TGCGCCAGCTCCGGGGACAGGAGACCGTACGAGCAGTACTTC. Protein sequence: CASSGDRRPYEQYF. The V call is TRBV5-1, the J call TRBJ2-7; 8 nucleotides align to TRBD1. J gave up 4 bases and V 7 bases, and 10 bases lay outside the gene matches. The germline V gene encodes CDR1 SGHRS and CDR2 YFSETQ. The CDR3 covers 14 residues.

The rearrangement joins TRBV7-9 to TRBJ1-1, with 10 nucleotides matching TRBD1. In germline, CDR1 is SEHNR, CDR2 FQNEAQ (reference sequence). This CDR3 region has 15 residues. After removal of 4 bases from V and 1 base from J, the junction contained 3 bases not matched to a gene. DNA of the CDR3: TGTGCCAGCAGCTCGACAGGGGGCTGGAACACTGAAGCTTTCTTT. Translating it yields CASSSTGGWNTEAFF.

For this clone: An end of the junction differs from the germline gene, which may be a read error. The gene calls are TRBV7-7 and TRBJ2-5; D not certain. Germline CDR1 is SSHAT and CDR2 is FNYEAQ (reference sequence). This CDR3 is 15 amino acids long. The CDR3 nucleotides read TGTGCTAGCAGCTTAAACTTCGGTGCGATGGAGACCCAGTACTTC. It translates to CASSLNFGAMETQYF.

The rearrangement joins TRBV6-8 to TRBJ1-4; D is perhaps TRBD1 (6 bases). Germline V gene sequence: CDR1 MNHGY, CDR2 SAAAGT. V lost 10 bases and J 1 base, leaving 22 bases between the germline ends. CDR3 length equals 17 residues. For the CDR3, the DNA is TGTGCCAAAGGGGTAGGGGGGGAGGTCGGAACTAATGAAAAACTGTTTTTT. Translation gives CAKGVGGEVGTNEKLFF.

J is TRBJ2-7 and V is TRBV4-1; 9 bases fit TRBD1. The CDR3 consists of 15 residues. J gave up 0 bases and V 7 bases, and 7 bases lay outside the gene matches. Germline-derived CDR1 and CDR2 are MGHRA and YSYEKL. The CDR3 reads CASTPSDRGSYEQYF. CDR3 in DNA: TGCGCCAGCACTCCATCGGACAGGGGCTCCTACGAGCAGTACTTC.

The chain uses TRBV6-5 and TRBJ2-1, with 8 bases matching TRBD2. There are 16 residues in the CDR3. The V segment lost 2 bases and the J segment 3 bases; nucleotides outside the gene matches: 6. In germline, CDR1 is MNHEY, CDR2 SVGAGI. DNA for the CDR3: TGTGCCAGCAGTTACGGTACTAGCGGACTCTACAATGAGCAGTTCTTC. It specifies CASSYGTSGLYNEQFF.

V gene TRBV4-1 combines with J gene TRBJ2-3, with unresolved D. The germline V gene encodes CDR1 MGHRA and CDR2 YSYEKL. The length of the CDR3 is 16 residues. Between the trimmed V and J ends, which lost 3 bases and 1 base, there was a span of 14 bases. The CDR3 loop reads CASSQSRYRGTDTQYF. The CDR3 DNA reads as TGCGCCAGCAGCCAGAGCAGGTACCGGGGCACAGATACGCAGTATTTT.

This clone was detected once. This chain joins TRBV27 and TRBJ1-2, with TRBD1 as a possible D gene (6 bases). Germline V gene lookup returns CDR1 MNHEY and CDR2 SMNVEV (reference sequence). Trimming took 3 bases from V and 4 from J, leaving 18 bases between them. The CDR3 covers 16 residues. The CDR3 coding sequence is TGTGCCAGCAGTTTTGATAAGGAGCTGGACAGCTATGGCTACACCTTC. Its protein product is CASSFDKELDSYGYTF.

V and J are TRBV19 and TRBJ2-3; 10 bases align to TRBD2. The germline gives CDR1 LNHDA, CDR2 SQIVND (reference sequence). J gave up 4 bases and V 1 base, and 11 bases lay outside the gene matches. The CDR3 is made up of 18 amino acids. Here the CDR3 reads CASSIVPGLAGDPDTQYF. The CDR3 DNA follows: TGTGCCAGTAGTATAGTGCCTGGGCTAGCGGGAGACCCAGATACGCAGTATTTT.

The chain joins TRBV9 to TRBJ2-1; D not resolved. V gave up 1 base and J gave up 5 bases, with 7 bases separating them. The CDR3 is made up of 13 amino acids. Germline V gene data show CDR1 as SGDLS and CDR2 as YYNGEE. The CDR3, as DNA: TGTGCCAGCAGCGTACGGTTGAACAATGAGCAGTTCTTC. Its protein product is CASSVRLNNEQFF.

The V gene is TRBV6-1, the J gene TRBJ1-2; unclear D gene. V lost 3 bases and J 4 bases, leaving 12 bases between the germline ends. Germline loops: CDR1 MNHNS, CDR2 SASEGT. The CDR3 covers 14 residues. The CDR3 reads CASSDRRLGYGYTF. For the CDR3, the DNA is TGTGCCAGCAGTGACCGACGTCTGGGCTATGGCTACACCTTC.

The rearrangement uses TRBV4-3 and TRBJ2-7; 10 bases are shared with TRBD2. The CDR3 runs to 18 residues. The V segment lost 6 bases and the J segment 0 bases; nucleotides outside the gene matches: 14. In germline, CDR1 is LGHNA, CDR2 YSLEER. The CDR3 reads CASSQYVGLAESSYEQYF. In nucleotides, the CDR3 is TGCGCCAGCAGTCAATATGTTGGACTAGCGGAATCCTCCTACGAGCAGTACTTC.

CDR3 nucleotides: TGTGCCAGCAGTTTATCTTATCGAAGGGAGCTGTTTTTT. Translated, it gives CASSLSYRRELFF. This sequence joins TRBV6-1 and TRBJ2-2, with unresolved D. CDR1 is MNHNS, CDR2 SASEGT, per germline. The V and J ends lost 5 bases and 9 bases respectively, with 13 bases between them. The CDR3 totals 13 residues.

The chain carries TRBV29-1 and TRBJ1-1; 7 nucleotides line up with TRBD1. The CDR3 runs to 14 residues. The germline V gene has CDR1 SQVTM and CDR2 ANQGSEA. V shed 3 bases and J 0 bases; nucleotides not matched to a gene: 4. The CDR3 sequence is CSVETGTMNTEAFF. Here the CDR3 DNA reads TGCAGCGTTGAGACAGGGACAATGAACACTGAAGCTTTCTTT. Based on the CDR3 plus reference TRBV29-1 and TRBJ1-1, the full variable domain is SAVISQKPSRDICQRGTSLTIQCQVDSQVTMMFWYRQQPGQSLTLIATANQGSEATYESGFVIDKFPISRPNLTFSTLTVSNMSPEDSSIYLCSVETGTMNTEAFFGQGTRLTVV.